This T cell receptor (beta chain) is from a study of T cells in localized non-small cell lung cancer. Findings and caveats of the study: Sequencing involved a lone tumor region, leaving heterogeneity possible. Uninvolved neighboring lung showed the greatest T cell clonality, exceeding tumor. There was an association of higher blood T cell density with longer overall survival.

This clone was counted a single time. The antigen remains unidentified. There are 15 residues in the CDR3. Germline CDR1 reads ENHRY; CDR2 reads SYGVKD. Trimming cost V 9 bases and J 4 bases; bases outside gene matches: 11. Produced via immunoSEQ multiplex PCR; TCRdb's table is partial and in-frame only. The table lists 40,000 or so clones, around 88% of them singletons, with approximately 6.4% in the top ten. Material: peripheral blood, obtained before any cancer treatment. The rearrangement links TRBV10-3 to TRBJ1-1, with TRBD1 matching over 10 bases. This clonotype originated in a man aged 40 to 70 with stage I lung adenocarcinoma. CDR3 DNA: TGTGCCATAGGGACAGGGGCGGTTTTGGGCACTGAAGCTTTCTTT. It encodes CAIGTGAVLGTEAFF.